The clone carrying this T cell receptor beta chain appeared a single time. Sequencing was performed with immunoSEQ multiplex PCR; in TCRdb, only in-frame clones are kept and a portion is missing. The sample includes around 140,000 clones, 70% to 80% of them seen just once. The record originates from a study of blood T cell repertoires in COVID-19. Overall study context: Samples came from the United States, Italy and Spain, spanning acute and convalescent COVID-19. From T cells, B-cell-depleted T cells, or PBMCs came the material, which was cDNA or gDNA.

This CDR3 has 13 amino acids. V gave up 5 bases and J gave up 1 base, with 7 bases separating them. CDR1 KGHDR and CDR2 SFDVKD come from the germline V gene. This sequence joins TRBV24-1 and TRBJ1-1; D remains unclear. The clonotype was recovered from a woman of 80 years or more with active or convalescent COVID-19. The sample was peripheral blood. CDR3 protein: CATSVRANTEAFF. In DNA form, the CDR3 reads TGTGCCACCAGTGTGAGAGCGAACACTGAAGCTTTCTTT.